The 23 T cell receptor beta chains listed next were all sequenced from one sample in a study of identical twins. TCRdb processed the 5' RACE reads anew with MiXCR; each CDR3 protein has one entry. The sample yields 640,000 or so distinct CDR3 sequences, approximately 6% seen once. Sequencing input: naive T cells sorted from blood. The receptors derive from a man aged 18 to 30 in good health.

This clonotype was found many times. This rearrangement joins TRBV7-2 to TRBJ2-1; 7 bases align to TRBD2. V lost 5 bases, J lost 10 bases, and 11 bases stayed unmatched. Germline lookup yields CDR1 SGHTA and CDR2 FQGNSA. This CDR3 contains 14 residues. CDR3 in amino acids: CASSQTSVPGEQFF. DNA of the CDR3: TGTGCCAGCAGCCAAACTAGCGTTCCGGGAGAGCAGTTCTTC.

This clonotype was recorded many times. The genes are TRBV2 and TRBJ2-7; D gene unclear. Trimming removed 6 bases from V and 1 base from J, with 7 bases in between. CDR1 and CDR2 (germline): SNHLY, FYNNEI. CDR3 length: 12 residues. As DNA, the CDR3 is TGTGCCAGCAGCTGGGTTTCCTACGAGCAGTACGTC. Translation gives CASSWVSYEQYV.

At least ten counts were recorded for this clonotype. The CDR3 DNA follows: TGTGCCAGCAGTTACTCGAAGCCGATAGTTATCGATGAGCAGTTCTTC. Its translation is CASSYSKPIVIDEQFF. The chain links TRBV6-5 to TRBJ2-1; D gene ambiguous. Trimming cost V 0 bases and J 8 bases, with 17 bases left between them. The CDR3 consists of 16 residues. Germline V lookup: CDR1 MNHEY, CDR2 SVGAGI.

Ten or more counts support this clonotype. The rearrangement uses TRBV29-1 and TRBJ2-1, with unresolved D. CDR3 length equals 10 residues. Germline V gene data show CDR1 as SQVTM and CDR2 as ANQGSEA. V gave up 6 bases and J gave up 4 bases, with 4 bases separating them. This chain's CDR3 is CSVRYNEQFF. CDR3 sequence (DNA): TGCAGCGTGCGGTACAATGAGCAGTTCTTC.

This clonotype was seen many times. CDR3 sequence reads: CSARDRADYNEQFF. The CDR3 DNA reads TGCAGTGCTAGAGATAGGGCGGATTACAATGAGCAGTTCTTC. The J gene is TRBJ2-1, the V gene TRBV20-1; unclear D gene. This CDR3 is 14 amino acids long. V was clipped by 0 bases and J by 4 bases, with 10 bases between them. Germline V gene sequence: CDR1 DFQATT, CDR2 SNEGSKA (reference sequence).

There are many counts of this clonotype. The gene calls are TRBV11-2 and TRBJ2-1; 7 bases agree with TRBD2. This CDR3 is built from 16 residues. Germline lookup yields CDR1 SGHAT and CDR2 FQNNGV. V was pared by 5 bases and J by 4 bases, with 11 bases of the junction left unmatched. CDR3 nucleotide sequence: TGTGCCAGCAGCCCCACCGCTGGACTAGAGTACAATGAGCAGTTCTTC. It encodes CASSPTAGLEYNEQFF.

This clonotype has at least ten counts. V gene TRBV7-9 combines with J gene TRBJ2-1; the D gene is possibly TRBD1 (6 bases). Germline V gives CDR1 SEHNR, CDR2 FQNEAQ (reference sequence). V was shortened by 8 bases and J by 9 bases, with 11 bases between the two germline ends. The CDR3 covers 11 residues. CDR3: CASAGDGEQFF. The CDR3 coding sequence is TGTGCCAGCGCAGGGGACGGTGAGCAGTTCTTC.

Only a few counts were recorded for this clonotype. This CDR3 is CASSPGDPRQQYV. Here the CDR3 DNA reads TGTGCCAGCTCACCCGGGGACCCTCGGCAGCAGTACGTC. The chain couples TRBV18 to TRBJ2-7; D possibly matches TRBD1 or TRBD2 (5 bases each). Germline loops: CDR1 KGHSH, CDR2 LQKENI. The CDR3 spans 13 residues. Trimming left V 3 bases short and J 8 bases short, with 14 bases between.

The chain has TRBV29-1 and TRBJ1-5; 10 nucleotides align to TRBD1. Germline CDR1 and CDR2: SQVTM and ANQGSEA. V was pared by 0 bases and J by 5 bases, with 7 bases of the junction left unmatched. The CDR3 contains 16 residues. The CDR3: CSVEDRGTGVDQPQHF. In DNA form, the CDR3 reads TGCAGCGTTGAAGACCGGGGGACAGGGGTGGATCAGCCCCAGCATTTT.

V usage is TRBV10-3 and J usage is TRBJ1-1, with a possible D match to TRBD1 (5 bases). Trimming stripped 4 bases from V and 2 bases from J, with 11 bases between. CDR3 size: 14 residues. Germline CDR1 is ENHRY and CDR2 is SYGVKD. CDR3 in DNA: TGTGCCATCAGTGCTCTGACAGCTAACACTGAAGCTTTCTTT. This codes for CAISALTANTEAFF.

This clonotype was observed many times. V is TRBV12-3 or TRBV12-4 and J is TRBJ1-5; 8 bases line up with TRBD1. There are 15 residues in the CDR3. V lost 6 bases to trimming and J lost 1 base; unmatched junction nucleotides: 5. CDR3 in amino acids: CASRPGQASNQPQHF. CDR3 DNA sequence: TGTGCCAGCAGGCCGGGACAGGCAAGCAATCAGCCCCAGCATTTT.

This clonotype was counted ten times or more. The chain couples TRBV12-3 or TRBV12-4 to TRBJ2-1, with D unresolved. This CDR3 is 15 amino acids long. The V end was cut by 2 bases, the J end by 1 base, with 9 bases between. CDR3 region: CASSLIGLSYNEQFF. CDR3 sequence (DNA): TGTGCCAGCAGTTTAATCGGGTTGTCCTACAATGAGCAGTTCTTC.

This clonotype was picked up many times. V is TRBV4-1 and J is TRBJ1-6; D call uncertain. Germline-derived CDR1 and CDR2 are MGHRA and YSYEKL. The CDR3 loop spans 16 amino acids. Trimming left V 4 bases short and J 9 bases short, with 19 bases between. CDR3 amino acids: CASSLLAGVLGSPLHF. The CDR3, as DNA: TGCGCCAGCAGCCTACTAGCGGGCGTCTTGGGTTCACCCCTCCACTTT.

This clonotype was found many times. This chain uses TRBV12-3 or TRBV12-4 with TRBJ2-3, with D uncertain. V lost 6 bases, J lost 1 base, and 11 bases lay in between. This CDR3 has 14 amino acids. The CDR3 nucleotides read TGTGCCAGCAGGTGGAGCCAGGGCACAGATACGCAGTATTTT. Translated, it gives CASRWSQGTDTQYF.

This clonotype was counted only a few times. The J gene is TRBJ2-7, the V gene TRBV4-3; 7 bases line up with TRBD2. This CDR3 region has 14 residues. Unmatched junction bases numbered 2, after V lost 0 bases and J lost 3 bases. CDR1 and CDR2 from the germline V gene are LGHNA and YSLEER. Here the CDR3 DNA reads TGCGCCAGCAGCCAAGACGCTAGCGGCTACGAGCAGTACTTC. Protein product: CASSQDASGYEQYF.

The chain is built from TRBV6-2 or TRBV6-3 and TRBJ2-2; 8 bases are shared with TRBD2. V lost 4 bases and J lost 3; bases outside the gene matches: 10. CDR1 MNHEY and CDR2 SVGEGT come from the germline V gene. The CDR3 loop spans 17 amino acids. The CDR3 protein is CASSFLAGRSDTGELFF. CDR3 DNA sequence: TGTGCCAGCAGTTTCTTAGCGGGGCGGTCGGACACCGGGGAGCTGTTTTTT.

This clonotype was counted a few times. V usage is TRBV5-1 and J usage is TRBJ2-3; weak D call: TRBD2 (5 bases). This CDR3 region has 16 residues. V lost 6 bases and J lost 0, with 17 bases in between. Per germline, CDR1 SGHRS and CDR2 YFSETQ. Written as DNA, the CDR3 is TGCGCCAGCACCCGGGATTCCATCTTTAGCACAGATACGCAGTATTTT. It codes for CASTRDSIFSTDTQYF.

Ten or more counts support this clonotype. The CDR3 loop reads CASSLGLAGGLYEQYF. CDR3 DNA sequence: TGTGCCAGCAGCTTAGGACTAGCGGGAGGGCTATACGAGCAGTACTTC. The chain is built from TRBV7-2 and TRBJ2-7; 14 nucleotides match TRBD2. The CDR3 contains 16 residues. The V segment lost 1 base and the J segment 4 bases; nucleotides outside the gene matches: 3. CDR1 is SGHTA, CDR2 FQGNSA, per germline.

J is TRBJ2-2 and V is TRBV9; TRBD2 matches 9 bases. Germline-derived CDR1 and CDR2 are SGDLS and YYNGEE. Losses at the gene ends were 0 bases for V and 0 bases for J; bases not matched to a gene: 18. The CDR3 is made up of 22 amino acids. CDR3 in DNA: TGTGCCAGCAGCGTAGCCACCCATAGTCCCGGCGGGAGGGCCCCGAACACCGGGGAGCTGTTTTTT. This codes for CASSVATHSPGGRAPNTGELFF. The full variable domain, rest sourced from reference TRBV9 and TRBJ2-2, is DSGVTQTPKHLITATGQRVTLRCSPRSGDLSVYWYQQSLDQGLQFLIQYYNGEERAKGNILERFSAQQFPDLHSELNLSSLELGDSALYFCASSVATHSPGGRAPNTGELFFGEGSRLTVL.

There are a few counts of this clonotype. The rearrangement links TRBV18 to TRBJ2-3; D is possibly TRBD1 (6 bases). CDR3 size: 14 residues. With 6 bases removed from V and 1 base from J, the gap between germline ends came to 11 bases. From germline, CDR1 is KGHSH and CDR2 LQKENI. The CDR3 sequence is CASSNRDGTDTQYF. CDR3 DNA: TGTGCCAGCTCGAACAGGGACGGCACAGATACGCAGTATTTT.

The V and J genes are TRBV5-1 and TRBJ2-5; the D gene could be TRBD1 or TRBD2 (6 bases each). This CDR3 is 13 amino acids long. CDR1 is SGHRS, CDR2 YFSETQ, per germline. V lost 6 bases, J lost 4 bases, and 13 bases lay in between. CDR3 nucleotides: TGCGCCAGCATGCAAGGGGGAGGAGAGACCCAGTACTTC. Its protein is CASMQGGGETQYF.

This clonotype was detected many times. The CDR3 DNA reads TGTGCCAGCAGTTTACCCGGGGAGCTGTTTTTT. Protein sequence: CASSLPGELFF. The chain joins TRBV7-9 to TRBJ2-2, with D hard to call. The germline CDR1 and CDR2 sequences are SEHNR and FQNEAQ (reference sequence). With 6 bases removed from V and 6 bases from J, the gap between germline ends came to 5 bases. The CDR3 totals 11 residues.

This clonotype was counted only a few times. V gene TRBV7-2 combines with J gene TRBJ2-1; TRBD1 or TRBD2 may be the D gene (5 bases each). The CDR3 totals 15 residues. Germline V gene lookup returns CDR1 SGHTA and CDR2 FQGNSA. V was pared by 7 bases and J by 7 bases, with 20 bases between. CDR3 sequence (DNA): TGTGCCAGCACCCCTATTGGGGGAGACCATAATGAGCAGTTCTTC. It is translated as CASTPIGGDHNEQFF.